Listed here is a single T cell receptor beta chain. This record comes from a study of blood T cell repertoires in COVID-19. Study information: Acute and convalescent COVID-19 samples came from the United States, Italy and Spain. Sample material is recorded as cDNA or gDNA derived from T cells, B-cell-depleted T cells, or PBMCs.

The CDR3 covers 17 residues. Germline V gene lookup returns CDR1 GTSNPN and CDR2 SVGIG (reference sequence). V lost 2 bases and J 1 base, leaving 18 bases between the germline ends. Per the original methods: From reference gene primer amplification, estimates of nucleated cell counts were derived. Some clones are missing from TCRdb's copy, which holds only in-frame ones; the method was immunoSEQ multiplex PCR. From that table come the V and J calls and clone size; the DNA was used to work out D and trimming. The profile covers roughly 90,000 clones, with around four fifths appearing a single time and 3.4% taken by the ten largest.

This receptor was taken from a man aged 50 or older with acute or convalescent COVID-19. Sample: peripheral blood. The V gene is TRBV30, the J gene TRBJ1-3; a possible D gene is TRBD1 (5 bases). CDR3 region: CAWSLSGARGSGNTIYF. The DNA of the CDR3 is TGTGCCTGGAGTTTATCCGGGGCTCGGGGGTCTGGAAACACCATATATTTT.